The clone carrying this TCR beta chain was found a few times. The antigen is not known. The data originate from a study of CD8 T cells in ankylosing spondylitis. Whole-study findings and limits: For ankylosing spondylitis blood, a TCR beta motif of several highly homologous variants appeared characteristic. The authors reported significant enrichment of disease-linked clones in matched ankylosing spondylitis synovial fluid.

TCRdb independently ran MiXCR on the 5' RACE reads; one entry per CDR3 protein. There are around 320,000 distinct CDR3 sequences in the sample; under 25% occur only once, and roughly 3.4% lies in the top ten. V lost 3 bases to trimming and J lost 2 bases, with 13 bases between them. The CDR3 consists of 14 residues. Per germline, CDR1 DFQATT and CDR2 SNEGSKA (reference sequence). The clonotype comes from a female donor with ankylosing spondylitis or in good health (not recorded which). This chain joins TRBV20-1 and TRBJ2-5; D possibly uses TRBD1 or TRBD2 (5 bases each). Sample: blood, either unsorted or a sorted T cell fraction (not recorded which). The DNA for the CDR3 is TGCAGTGCTAGGGCCGGGACGGGACAAGAGACCCAGTACTTC. It specifies CSARAGTGQETQYF.